This T cell receptor beta chain was recovered during a study of blood T cell repertoires in COVID-19. Assay used: immunoSEQ multiplex PCR; TCRdb lists only in-frame clones, some missing. The sample lists under 200,000 clones; approximately 83% were seen once. The CDR3 consists of 14 residues. Germline V gene data show CDR1 as SEHNR and CDR2 as FQNEAQ (reference sequence). V lost 9 bases and J lost 2, with 13 bases in between. Sequencing was performed on peripheral blood. The chain uses TRBV7-9 and TRBJ2-2; perhaps TRBD1 as D (6 bases). The clonotype was recovered from a woman aged 55-75 years with acute or convalescent COVID-19. In DNA, the CDR3 is TGTGCCAGAGAAGGACAGATTAACACCGGGGAGCTGTTTTTT. Its translation: CAREGQINTGELFF.